Shown below are 25 T cell receptor beta chains from a single sample sequenced in a study of PD-1 blockade in classical Hodgkin lymphoma. Sequencing used immunoSEQ multiplex PCR; TCRdb keeps in-frame clones, though not all of them. Of nearly 60,000 clones listed, more than 85% were seen once; the top ten hold about 10%. Every one of the patients relapsed after autologous stem cell transplantation (brentuximab vedotin exposure was variable). This specimen consisted of peripheral blood mononuclear cells (PBMCs), obtained before the second cycle of nivolumab. The receptors were sampled from a human donor with classical Hodgkin lymphoma.

This chain uses TRBV9 with TRBJ2-3; 10 bases align to TRBD2. CDR1 and CDR2 from the germline V gene are SGDLS and YYNGEE. V lost 4 bases, J lost 6 bases, and 8 bases stayed unmatched. This CDR3 is 15 amino acids long. CDR3 DNA: TGTGCCAGCAGCCCAAGCGGGAGGGCCAGGGATACGCAGTATTTT. This codes for CASSPSGRARDTQYF.

The chain carries TRBV4-3 and TRBJ1-4, with D perhaps matching TRBD1 (6 bases). V was cut by 2 bases and J by 6 bases, with 19 bases left in between. Per germline, CDR1 LGHNA and CDR2 YSLEER. The CDR3 is 17 residues long. The CDR3 bases are TGCGCCAGCAGCCAACCCACTCGGGGGGGCTTAGATGAAAAACTGTTTTTT. It translates to CASSQPTRGGLDEKLFF.

The gene calls are TRBV5-6 and TRBJ1-5; D not certain. Germline V lookup: CDR1 SGHDT, CDR2 YYEEEE. V lost 0 bases and J lost 5, with 6 bases in between. This CDR3 contains 13 residues. The CDR3 spells CASSLGADQPQHF. As DNA, the CDR3 is TGTGCCAGCAGCTTGGGGGCAGATCAGCCCCAGCATTTT.

The chain is built from TRBV13 and TRBJ2-3; TRBD2 matches at 11 bases. Germline values: CDR1 PRHDT, CDR2 FYEKMQ (reference sequence). Trimming took 2 bases from V and 3 from J; bases not matched to a gene: 4. The CDR3 covers 16 residues. The CDR3 region is CASSLLAGGPTDTQYF. The CDR3 nucleotides read TGTGCCAGCAGCTTATTAGCGGGGGGGCCGACAGATACGCAGTATTTT.

This clone was detected once. V is TRBV6-4 and J is TRBJ2-3; D is ambiguous. There are 16 residues in the CDR3. Between the trimmed V and J ends, which lost 6 bases and 0 bases, there was a span of 16 bases. CDR1 is MRHNA, CDR2 SNTAGT, per germline. The DNA for the CDR3 is TGTGCCAGCAGAACGAACCCCACTTCTAGCACAGATACGCAGTATTTT. Amino acid sequence: CASRTNPTSSTDTQYF.

The J gene is TRBJ2-3, the V gene TRBV9; D gene ambiguous. This CDR3 has 13 amino acids. CDR1 and CDR2 (germline): SGDLS, YYNGEE. Trimming shortened V by 4 bases and J by 2 bases, and 8 bases separated the two germline ends. The CDR3 spells CASSSRVTDTQYF. The CDR3 DNA sequence: TGTGCCAGCAGCTCTCGAGTCACAGATACGCAGTATTTT. Drawing the rest from reference TRBV9 and TRBJ2-3, the complete variable domain is DSGVTQTPKHLITATGQRVTLRCSPRSGDLSVYWYQQSLDQGLQFLIQYYNGEERAKGNILERFSAQQFPDLHSELNLSSLELGDSALYFCASSSRVTDTQYFGPGTRLTVL.

V and J are TRBV7-9 and TRBJ2-7; tentative D call: TRBD1 (6 bases). Germline V gives CDR1 SEHNR, CDR2 FQNEAQ (reference sequence). The CDR3 length is 15 residues. The V gene lost 1 base and the J gene lost 4 bases, with 14 bases spanning the gap. CDR3 in DNA: TGTGCCAGCAGCTTAGGCGCAGGGGTGGGGTACGAGCAGTACTTC. Amino acid sequence: CASSLGAGVGYEQYF.

The genes are TRBV19 and TRBJ2-1; TRBD2 matches 9 bases. Losses at the gene ends were 9 bases for V and 3 bases for J; bases not matched to a gene: 9. The CDR3 loop spans 15 amino acids. CDR1 and CDR2 from the germline V gene are LNHDA and SQIVND (reference sequence). In nucleotides, the CDR3 is TGTGCCAGCAAAGACCGGACTAGCGTCTACAATGAGCAGTTCTTC. Translating gives CASKDRTSVYNEQFF.

The chain links TRBV7-6 to TRBJ2-7, with D unresolved. Germline CDR1 reads SGHVS; CDR2 reads FNYEAQ. The CDR3 is 13 amino acids. The ends were cut back, 4 bases at V and 1 base at J, with 8 bases in the middle. CDR3 DNA sequence: TGTGCCAGCAGCTACGATCAATCCTACGAGCAGTACTTC. Translation gives CASSYDQSYEQYF.

This clone has a single count. The genes are TRBV29-1 and TRBJ2-7; D call uncertain. Trimming pared 1 base from V and 2 bases from J, leaving 12 bases between. Germline assignment: CDR1 SQVTM and CDR2 ANQGSEA. This CDR3 has 14 residues. This CDR3 reads CSVEAADGAYEQYF. The CDR3, as DNA: TGCAGCGTTGAAGCCGCGGACGGAGCCTACGAGCAGTACTTC.

The chain uses TRBV7-9 and TRBJ2-1; no clear D. V gave up 5 bases and J gave up 7 bases, with 12 bases separating them. Germline CDR1 and CDR2: SEHNR and FQNEAQ (reference sequence). This CDR3 spans 13 amino acids. CDR3 sequence (DNA): TGTGCCAGCAGCCCCCCACACGGGAATGAGCAGTTCTTC. This codes for CASSPPHGNEQFF.

The chain carries TRBV29-1 and TRBJ2-7; no clear D. CDR3 size: 14 residues. Germline CDR1 and CDR2: SQVTM and ANQGSEA. V was pared by 2 bases and J by 4 bases, with 15 bases between. The CDR3 DNA reads TGCAGCGTTGAATTCCGGTTTGGTGAGTACGAGCAGTACTTC. Protein sequence: CSVEFRFGEYEQYF.

The chain combines TRBV4-3 with TRBJ2-3, with 8 bases identical to TRBD1. V gave up 0 bases and J gave up 0 bases; unmatched junction bases: 17. The CDR3 spans 21 residues. Per the germline V gene, CDR1 is LGHNA and CDR2 is YSLEER. CDR3 coding DNA: TGCGCCAGCAGCCAAGATGGGACAGGAGTTTCAACGATAACTAGCACAGATACGCAGTATTTT. Its protein product is CASSQDGTGVSTITSTDTQYF.

This clone was seen just once. J is TRBJ1-5 and V is TRBV19; TRBD1 matches 7 bases. The J segment lost 2 bases and the V segment lost 10 bases, leaving 8 bases of the junction unmatched. CDR3 length: 14 residues. From germline, CDR1 is LNHDA and CDR2 SQIVND (reference sequence). The CDR3 DNA reads TGTGCCATTGCCCAGGGGGTCGGCAATCAGCCCCAGCATTTT. It specifies CAIAQGVGNQPQHF.

J is TRBJ2-7 and V is TRBV2, with 10 bases lining up with TRBD1. V shed 4 bases and J 7 bases; nucleotides not matched to a gene: 7. The CDR3 covers 14 residues. Germline-derived CDR1 and CDR2 are SNHLY and FYNNEI. The DNA of the CDR3 is TGTGCCAGCAGTGCTCTGGGACAGGGGCAGGAGCAGTACTTC. It specifies CASSALGQGQEQYF.

The CDR3 spells CASSFAPPNLRRDEQYF. The CDR3 DNA is TGTGCCAGCAGCTTTGCTCCCCCGAACCTACGACGAGACGAGCAGTACTTC. V and J are TRBV5-4 and TRBJ2-7; D ambiguous. Trimming stripped 2 bases from V and 5 bases from J, with 23 bases between. This CDR3 is built from 17 residues. Germline lookup yields CDR1 SGHNT and CDR2 YYREEE (reference sequence).

The V call is TRBV18, the J call TRBJ2-5; 8 nucleotides align to TRBD2. Trimming took 6 bases from V and 0 from J; bases not matched to a gene: 6. Germline V gene sequence: CDR1 KGHSH, CDR2 LQKENI. This CDR3 spans 15 amino acids. CDR3 loop: CASSSTSENQETQYF. The CDR3 DNA reads TGTGCCAGCTCGTCGACTAGCGAAAACCAAGAGACCCAGTACTTC. Full variable domain (rest looked up from reference TRBV18 and TRBJ2-5): NAGVMQNPRHLVRRRGQEARLRCSPMKGHSHVYWYRQLPEEGLKFMVYLQKENIIDESGMPKERFSAEFPKEGPSILRIQQVVRGDSAAYFCASSSTSENQETQYFGPGTRLLVL.

The chain links TRBV2 to TRBJ2-3, with TRBD2 identical over 9 bases. The CDR3 spans 16 residues. The germline CDR1 and CDR2 sequences are SNHLY and FYNNEI. V was clipped by 6 bases and J by 5 bases; unmatched bases: 12. CDR3 region: CASSAIAGAVVDTQYF. DNA of the CDR3: TGTGCCAGCAGCGCAATAGCGGGAGCGGTGGTAGATACGCAGTATTTT.

This chain links TRBV6-5 with TRBJ2-7; D possibly uses TRBD1 or TRBD2 (6 bases each). Germline lookup yields CDR1 MNHEY and CDR2 SVGAGI. This CDR3 has 11 amino acids. V was cut by 10 bases and J by 5 bases, with 12 bases left in between. This CDR3 reads CATHGGHEQYF. The CDR3 DNA sequence: TGTGCCACCCACGGGGGCCACGAGCAGTACTTC.

The chain recombines TRBV9 with TRBJ1-3, with unresolved D. Trimming cost V 0 bases and J 4 bases, with 14 bases left between them. The CDR3 consists of 16 residues. Per germline, CDR1 SGDLS and CDR2 YYNGEE. The CDR3 nucleotides read TGTGCCAGCAGCGTAGACGCCCGATCCGACGGAAACACCATATATTTT. It codes for CASSVDARSDGNTIYF.

V gene TRBV10-1 combines with J gene TRBJ2-5; D unresolved. The ends were cut back, 7 bases at V and 5 bases at J, with 14 bases in the middle. CDR3 length: 13 amino acids. The V gene's germline CDR1 is WNHNN and CDR2 SYGVQD (reference sequence). CDR3 DNA: TGCGCCAGCATAGAGGTCATATCGGAGACCCAGTACTTC. Its translation: CASIEVISETQYF.

The chain joins TRBV6-5 to TRBJ2-7; the D gene is possibly TRBD1 (6 bases). Germline CDR1 reads MNHEY; CDR2 reads SVGAGI. Trimming removed 2 bases from V and 6 bases from J, with 17 bases in between. CDR3 length: 15 amino acids. The CDR3 protein is CASSYADSPSGEQYF. The CDR3 coding sequence is TGTGCCAGCAGTTACGCGGACAGCCCTTCAGGCGAGCAGTACTTC.

The rearrangement links TRBV6-6 to TRBJ2-2; TRBD1 matches at 9 bases. CDR3 length: 13 amino acids. V shed 8 bases, J shed 7 bases, and the junction held 5 bases outside the gene matches. Per germline, CDR1 MNHNY and CDR2 SVGAGI (reference sequence). Here the CDR3 reads CASGDRVDGELFF. CDR3 sequence (DNA): TGTGCCAGCGGGGACAGGGTAGACGGGGAGCTGTTTTTT.

The sample holds one count of this clone. This chain connects TRBV7-9 to TRBJ2-1; D may be TRBD2 (5 bases). The CDR3 runs 14 residues. Germline values: CDR1 SEHNR, CDR2 FQNEAQ (reference sequence). Trimming stripped 2 bases from V and 5 bases from J, with 10 bases between. The CDR3: CASSLKLGDNEQFF. CDR3 nucleotides: TGTGCCAGCAGCTTAAAACTAGGTGACAATGAGCAGTTCTTC.

For this clone: This clone may be a read error of a much larger clone one base away. Other DNA sequences of this sample code for an identical CDR3. The CDR3 DNA sequence: TGTGCCAGCAGCTTGGGACTAGCAGAAAACAATGAGCAGTTCTTC. The encoded protein is CASSLGLAENNEQFF. The chain combines TRBV7-3 with TRBJ2-1; 9 bases are a match to TRBD2. Germline values: CDR1 SGHTA, CDR2 FQGTGA. The CDR3 contains 15 residues. The V gene end was trimmed by 3 bases and the J gene end by 5 bases; junction bases not matched to a gene: 5.